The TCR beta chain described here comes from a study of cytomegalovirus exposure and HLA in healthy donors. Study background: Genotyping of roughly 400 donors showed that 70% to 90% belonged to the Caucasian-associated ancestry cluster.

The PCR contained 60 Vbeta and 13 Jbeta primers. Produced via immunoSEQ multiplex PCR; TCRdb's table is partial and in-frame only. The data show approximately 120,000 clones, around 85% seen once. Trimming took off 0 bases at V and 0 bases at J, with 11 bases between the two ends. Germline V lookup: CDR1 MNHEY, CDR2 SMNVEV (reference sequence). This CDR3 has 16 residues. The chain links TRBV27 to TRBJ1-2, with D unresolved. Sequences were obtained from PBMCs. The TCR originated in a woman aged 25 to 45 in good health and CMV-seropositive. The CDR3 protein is CASSLSINGANYGYTF. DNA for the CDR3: TGTGCCAGCAGTTTATCGATAAACGGAGCTAACTATGGCTACACCTTC.